These 18 T cell receptor beta chains share one sample of origin, sequenced in a study of shared clonotypes between healthy human individuals. Generated by immunoSEQ multiplex PCR, the TCRdb table keeps only in-frame clones and is missing some. The repertoire holds roughly 2 million clones, 85% to 95% seen once, with approximately 1.2% in the top ten. Naive CD8 cells comprised CD45RO-negative, CCR7-positively selected cells, excluding terminally differentiated effector memory CD45RA+ cells. Sequencing was done on a sample of naive CD8+ T cells sorted from blood. These receptors all come from a man between 18 and 35 years old in good health.

J is TRBJ2-6 and V is TRBV5-1, with TRBD2 as a possible D gene (5 bases). CDR1 and CDR2 from the germline V gene are SGHRS and YFSETQ. V lost 0 bases and J 0 bases, leaving 7 bases between the germline ends. The CDR3 totals 16 residues. CDR3 nucleotide sequence: TGCGCCAGCAGCTTGGACGGAGGCTCTGGGGCCAACGTCCTGACTTTC. Translating it yields CASSLDGGSGANVLTF.

The V gene is TRBV7-9, the J gene TRBJ2-1; perhaps TRBD2 as D (5 bases). The CDR3 loop spans 15 amino acids. CDR1 and CDR2 (germline): SEHNR, FQNEAQ (reference sequence). Trimming took off 5 bases at V and 4 bases at J, with 15 bases between the two ends. The DNA for the CDR3 is TGTGCCAGCAGCCCACGGACTGATGAATACAATGAGCAGTTCTTC. Its translation: CASSPRTDEYNEQFF.

This chain joins TRBV2 and TRBJ1-1; D ambiguous. V lost 2 bases and J lost 2, with 9 bases in between. The length of the CDR3 is 14 residues. Germline values: CDR1 SNHLY, CDR2 FYNNEI. CDR3 nucleotides: TGTGCCAGCAGTGAAATTCCGGAAAACACTGAAGCTTTCTTT. This codes for CASSEIPENTEAFF.

About this clone itself: At the DNA level, this CDR3 is encoded by other sequences in the same sample as well. This chain joins TRBV28 and TRBJ2-3; no reliable D call. Germline V lookup: CDR1 MDHEN, CDR2 SYDVKM. The CDR3 has 13 amino acids. With 3 bases removed from V and 3 bases from J, the gap between germline ends came to 7 bases. The CDR3 region is CASSFRKTDTQYF. For the CDR3, the DNA is TGTGCCAGCAGTTTCCGTAAGACAGATACGCAGTATTTT.

The chain couples TRBV5-8 to TRBJ1-2; TRBD1 is a possible D gene (5 bases). V lost 4 bases and J 4 bases, leaving 11 bases between the germline ends. Germline V gives CDR1 SGHTS, CDR2 YDEGEE. This CDR3 comprises 13 residues. The CDR3 sequence: CASSQGRIYGYTF. Here the CDR3 DNA reads TGTGCCAGCAGCCAGGGACGGATCTATGGCTACACCTTC. Complete variable domain (other parts from reference TRBV5-8 and TRBJ1-2): EAGVTQSPTHLIKTRGQQATLRCSPISGHTSVYWYQQALGLGLQFLLWYDEGEERNRGNFPPRFSGRQFPNYSSELNVNALELEDSALYLCASSQGRIYGYTFGSGTRLTVV.

The chain uses TRBV27 and TRBJ2-7; D is uncertain. The V end lost 0 bases, the J end lost 2 bases, and 11 bases lay between the germline ends. The CDR3 spans 15 residues. CDR1 and CDR2 from the germline V gene are MNHEY and SMNVEV (reference sequence). This chain's CDR3 is CASSLSVTSAYEQYF. CDR3 DNA sequence: TGTGCCAGCAGTTTATCGGTGACATCAGCCTACGAGCAGTACTTC.

As regards this clone: The same CDR3 arises from other DNA sequences in this sample as well. The chain recombines TRBV19 with TRBJ2-7; D is unclear. Trimming took off 5 bases at V and 2 bases at J, with 7 bases between the two ends. CDR3 size: 12 residues. Germline assignment: CDR1 LNHDA and CDR2 SQIVND (reference sequence). CDR3 residues: CASSPGPYEQYF. The CDR3 DNA reads as TGTGCCAGTAGTCCGGGCCCCTACGAGCAGTACTTC.

The rearrangement uses TRBV6-5 and TRBJ2-5, with 10 positions matching TRBD1. The trim removed 4 bases at V and 4 bases at J, leaving 3 bases unmatched. CDR1 and CDR2 from the germline V gene are MNHEY and SVGAGI. The CDR3 length is 14 residues. The CDR3 region is CASSFGTGVETQYF. For the CDR3, the DNA is TGTGCCAGCAGTTTCGGGACAGGGGTAGAGACCCAGTACTTC.

This clone was counted a single time. The chain employs TRBV29-1 and TRBJ2-7; a possible D gene is TRBD1 (6 bases). V lost 0 bases and J lost 3, with 12 bases in between. Germline CDR1 is SQVTM and CDR2 is ANQGSEA. The CDR3 totals 14 residues. CDR3 DNA sequence: TGCAGCGTTGAAGATAAGGCAGGGGACTACGAGCAGTACTTC. It yields the protein CSVEDKAGDYEQYF.

CDR3 protein: CASSTGRTGAGNTIYF. In DNA form, the CDR3 reads TGTGCCAGCAGCACAGGGAGGACAGGGGCTGGAAACACCATATATTTT. The V and J genes are TRBV21-1 and TRBJ1-3; the table's D gene call, TRBD1, was not cross checked with the DNA. TRBV21-1 is recorded as a pseudogene. CDR3 length: 16 amino acids.

The chain has TRBV15 and TRBJ2-7; TRBD1 is a possible D gene (6 bases). The ends were cut back, 0 bases at V and 1 base at J, with 13 bases in the middle. The CDR3 contains 16 residues. Germline CDR1 and CDR2: LNHNV and YYDKDF (reference sequence). In nucleotides, the CDR3 is TGTGCCACCAGCAGAGACGGAAATCAGGGGTCCTACGAGCAGTACTTC. Protein: CATSRDGNQGSYEQYF.

Concerning this clone: One end of the junction is discordant with germline, which a read error may explain. DNA for the CDR3: TGTGCCAGAAGTACAGATTTCTACGAGCAGTACTTC. This codes for CARSTDFYEQYF. V is TRBV19 and J is TRBJ2-7; no definite D call. The germline V gene encodes CDR1 LNHDA and CDR2 SQIVND (reference sequence). This CDR3 has 12 amino acids.

CDR3 in amino acids: CASRLADSPMYNEQFF. For the CDR3, the DNA is TGTGCCAGCAGACTAGCGGACTCCCCAATGTACAATGAGCAGTTCTTC. The chain has TRBV7-9 and TRBJ2-1; 8 bases are shared with TRBD2. There are 16 residues in the CDR3. The V gene end was trimmed by 6 bases and the J gene end by 4 bases; junction bases not matched to a gene: 11. In germline, CDR1 is SEHNR, CDR2 FQNEAQ (reference sequence).

As concerns this clone: This sample includes further DNA sequences coding for the same CDR3. The chain uses TRBV19 and TRBJ2-1; tentative D call: TRBD2 (5 bases). The length of the CDR3 is 14 residues. Germline CDR1 reads LNHDA; CDR2 reads SQIVND (reference sequence). V was clipped by 3 bases and J by 0 bases, with 6 bases between them. CDR3 protein: CASSIRGSYNEQFF. The CDR3 DNA is TGTGCCAGTAGTATCCGGGGCTCCTACAATGAGCAGTTCTTC.

This chain connects TRBV7-9 to TRBJ2-7; 10 bases agree with TRBD2. Trimming removed 4 bases from V and 1 base from J; junction bases left unmatched: 4. The CDR3 loop spans 15 amino acids. Germline V gene lookup returns CDR1 SEHNR and CDR2 FQNEAQ (reference sequence). DNA for the CDR3: TGTGCCAGCAGCTCTACTAGCGGGGCTTCCTACGAGCAGTACTTC. Its protein is CASSSTSGASYEQYF.

This chain links TRBV5-1 with TRBJ2-7; D may be TRBD1 or TRBD2 (5 bases each). The length of the CDR3 is 13 residues. Trimming took off 4 bases at V and 1 base at J, with 9 bases between the two ends. Germline CDR1 SGHRS, CDR2 YFSETQ. CDR3 amino acids: CASSRDGSYEQYF. The CDR3 DNA reads as TGCGCCAGCAGCCGGGACGGATCCTACGAGCAGTACTTC.

This clone was picked up one time. The chain couples TRBV2 to TRBJ2-5, with D possibly TRBD2 on 5 matching bases. Deletions cut 5 bases from V and 3 bases from J, with 13 bases between. The CDR3 covers 14 residues. Germline V CDR1 and CDR2: SNHLY, FYNNEI. CDR3 DNA: TGTGCCAGCAGTCAGGAGGTCTGGGAAGAGACCCAGTACTTC. Protein product: CASSQEVWEETQYF.

This rearrangement joins TRBV4-1 to TRBJ1-2; D is ambiguous. In germline, CDR1 is MGHRA, CDR2 YSYEKL. This CDR3 has 15 residues. Trimming took off 0 bases at V and 6 bases at J, with 14 bases between the two ends. The CDR3 nucleotides are TGCGCCAGCAGCCAAGACGGCGAAATAGGGAATGGCTACACCTTC. The encoded protein is CASSQDGEIGNGYTF.